Listed below are T cell receptor beta chains from one sample, sequenced in a study of control samples from healthy donors and cancer patients. The table came from immunoSEQ multiplex PCR; TCRdb's copy has only in-frame clones and leaves some out. Of tens of thousands of clones in the sample, approximately 90% are singletons; the top ten hold over 20%. Sequencing was performed on PBMCs. These receptors all stem from a woman aged 35 to 49 with head and neck cancer. The CDR3 runs from the conserved cysteine through the conserved F or W. The D gene is left open where the match is weak. For some rows the clone size is stated as once, few or many, or as a class when expanded; others skip it.

TRBV5-1	.	.	TRBJ2-6	14	CASSWGSGANVLTF	TGCGCCAGCAGCTGGGGTTCTGGGGCCAACGTCCTGACTTTC
TRBV5-1	.	.	TRBJ1-2	13	CASSLRLAYGYTF	TGCGCCAGCAGCTTACGGTTAGCCTATGGCTACACCTTC
TRBV7-9	.	.	TRBJ1-1	13	CASSLGGTTEAFF	TGTGCCAGCAGCTTAGGGGGGACTACTGAAGCTTTCTTT
TRBV5-4	.	.	TRBJ1-2	12	CASSTDSYGYTF	TGTGCCAGCAGCACTGATTCCTATGGCTACACCTTC
TRBV5-1	.	.	TRBJ2-1	15	CASSSLTGSYNEQFF	TGCGCCAGCAGCTCTTTAACTGGCTCCTACAATGAGCAGTTCTTC
TRBV5-1	once	.	TRBJ2-2	16	CASSFTTGTNTGELFF	TGCGCCAGCAGCTTTACGACCGGGACAAACACCGGGGAGCTGTTTTTT
TRBV28	.	TRBD1	TRBJ1-4	15	CASSSPGQISGRLFF	TGTGCCAGCAGTTCCCCGGGACAGATAAGTGGACGACTGTTTTTT
TRBV6-5	.	TRBD2	TRBJ2-7	15	CASRLRAGGPYEQYF	TGTGCCAGCAGGCTCCGAGCGGGAGGGCCCTACGAGCAGTACTTC
TRBV3-1/TRBV3-2	.	TRBD1	TRBJ2-2	16	CASSPIGQGTTGELFF	TGTGCCAGCAGCCCTATTGGACAGGGAACTACCGGGGAGCTGTTTTTT
TRBV7-9	.	.	TRBJ1-3	12	CASSPSGNTIYF	TGTGCCAGCAGCCCGTCGGGAAACACCATATATTTT
TRBV18	.	TRBD1	TRBJ2-7	13	CASSLRTGFEQYF	TGTGCCAGCTCACTACGGACAGGGTTCGAGCAGTACTTC
TRBV3-1/TRBV3-2	.	TRBD2	TRBJ2-5	16	CASSQAWEGNKETQYF	TGTGCCAGCAGCCAAGCTTGGGAGGGGAATAAAGAGACCCAGTACTTC
TRBV15	.	.	TRBJ2-3	19	CATSSFRRKKEGKADTQYF	TGTGCCACCAGCAGTTTTCGGCGGAAGAAAGAGGGTAAGGCAGATACGCAGTATTTT
TRBV20-1	.	.	TRBJ1-3	14	CSASHRSSGNTIYF	TGCAGTGCTAGTCACAGGAGCTCTGGAAACACCATATATTTT
TRBV2	.	.	TRBJ2-7	16	CASSEKVVSRAYEQYF	TGTGCCAGCAGTGAAAAGGTGGTAAGCAGAGCCTACGAGCAGTACTTC
TRBV5-1	.	.	TRBJ2-7	13	CASSLDAAYEQYF	TGCGCCAGCAGCTTGGATGCGGCCTACGAGCAGTACTTC
TRBV15	.	.	TRBJ2-2	14	CATSTQRATGELFF	TGTGCCACCAGCACCCAACGGGCCACCGGGGAGCTGTTTTTT
TRBV7-9	.	.	TRBJ1-4	16	CASSLVRQGSNEKLFF	TGTGCCAGCAGCTTAGTTCGGCAGGGAAGTAATGAAAAACTGTTTTTT
TRBV6-2/TRBV6-3	few	TRBD2	TRBJ2-7	16	CASSPRLAGGTYEQYF	TGTGCCAGCAGTCCCCGACTAGCGGGAGGGACCTACGAGCAGTACTTC
TRBV6-4	.	.	TRBJ1-3	15	CASSEQPGSGNTIYF	TGTGCCAGCAGTGAACAACCAGGCTCTGGAAACACCATATATTTT
TRBV14	.	.	TRBJ1-1	15	CASSQGRGSHTEAFF	TGTGCCAGCAGCCAAGGTAGGGGTTCGCACACTGAAGCTTTCTTT
TRBV5-4	.	TRBD1	TRBJ1-6	16	CASSPGTGVSLVSLHF	TGTGCCAGCAGCCCAGGGACAGGGGTTTCTCTAGTGTCCCTCCACTTT
TRBV14	.	.	TRBJ2-5	13	CASSQGPTRYQYF	TGTGCCAGCAGCCAAGGGCCGACTAGGTATCAGTACTTC
TRBV6-5	.	.	TRBJ2-7	14	CASGLGGANYEQYF	TGTGCCAGCGGGCTAGGGGGAGCGAATTACGAGCAGTACTTC
TRBV10-1	.	.	TRBJ1-1	12	CASGTGNTEAFF	TGCGCCAGCGGGACGGGGAACACTGAAGCTTTCTTT
TRBV27	.	.	TRBJ2-1	13	CASSFGALLEQFF	TGTGCCAGCAGTTTTGGGGCCCTCCTGGAGCAGTTCTTC
TRBV11-2	few	.	TRBJ1-6	14	CASSLVQGNSPLHF	TGTGCCAGCAGCTTAGTTCAGGGTAATTCACCCCTCCACTTT
TRBV28	.	.	TRBJ1-2	14	CAILKPTGTYGYTF	TGTGCCATCCTCAAACCAACAGGGACCTATGGCTACACCTTC
TRBV27	.	.	TRBJ1-5	13	CASSLGSNQPQHF	TGTGCCAGCAGCCTGGGGAGCAATCAGCCCCAGCATTTT
TRBV5-6	.	.	TRBJ1-5	16	CASSLLGQQSNQPQHF	TGTGCCAGCAGCTTGCTCGGACAGCAAAGCAATCAGCCCCAGCATTTT
TRBV11-2	.	.	TRBJ1-1	12	CASSLVGTEAFF	TGTGCCAGCAGCTTAGTTGGAACTGAAGCTTTCTTT
TRBV5-3	.	TRBD2	TRBJ2-2	18	CARSGGSGGPANTGELFF	TGTGCCAGAAGCGGAGGGAGCGGGGGCCCCGCGAACACCGGGGAGCTGTTTTTT
TRBV7-2	.	.	TRBJ1-5	15	CASSPLVNSYQPQHF	TGTGCCAGCAGCCCTTTGGTGAATTCGTATCAGCCCCAGCATTTT
TRBV5-4	once	.	TRBJ1-1	15	CASSSPGQRNTEAFF	TGTGCCAGCAGCTCCCCGGGACAACGGAACACTGAAGCTTTCTTT
TRBV30	.	TRBD2	TRBJ2-2	16	CAWSQPGLVVTGELFF	TGTGCCTGGAGTCAACCGGGACTAGTTGTCACCGGGGAGCTGTTTTTT
TRBV2	few	.	TRBJ1-6	13	CASLHREHSPLHF	TGTGCCAGCCTCCACAGGGAGCACTCACCCCTCCACTTT
TRBV6-1	.	TRBD1	TRBJ1-6	15	CASSDLTGGFMSLHF	TGTGCCAGCAGTGACCTGACAGGGGGTTTTATGTCCCTCCACTTT
TRBV6-5	.	.	TRBJ2-3	11	CASSLGPTQYF	TGTGCCAGCAGTTTAGGGCCAACGCAGTATTTT
TRBV5-8	.	TRBD1	TRBJ1-2	15	CASSSWTGGEDGYTF	TGTGCCAGCAGCTCCTGGACAGGGGGCGAGGATGGCTACACCTTC
TRBV28	.	.	TRBJ1-1	11	CASSPSEAAFF	TGTGCCAGCAGTCCCTCCGAAGCGGCTTTCTTT
TRBV5-1	.	TRBD1	TRBJ1-2	18	CASSAALRDRGTVSGYTF	TGCGCCAGCAGCGCCGCCCTTCGGGACAGGGGAACAGTTAGTGGCTACACCTTC